This passage covers 9 T cell receptor beta chains from one sample sequenced in a study of control samples from healthy donors and cancer patients. Assay used: immunoSEQ multiplex PCR; TCRdb lists only in-frame clones, some missing. The data hold 150,000 to 200,000 clones, with 91% observed a single time. Sample: blood. The receptors were gathered from a woman between 35 and 50 years old in good health.

The V gene is TRBV4-1, the J gene TRBJ1-1; D perhaps matches TRBD1 (5 bases). In germline, CDR1 is MGHRA, CDR2 YSYEKL. This CDR3 has 13 residues. V was clipped by 4 bases and J by 7 bases, with 13 bases between them. The CDR3 nucleotides are TGCGCCAGCAGCCCGGGGCAGCCGTTTGAAGCTTTCTTT. As protein: CASSPGQPFEAFF.

The V gene is TRBV2, the J gene TRBJ1-5, with no clear D. The V and J ends lost 6 bases and 5 bases respectively, with 11 bases between them. Germline CDR1 SNHLY, CDR2 FYNNEI. There are 13 residues in the CDR3. The CDR3 region has the DNA TGTGCCAGCAGATTAGAATCCCATCAGCCCCAGCATTTT. It yields the protein CASRLESHQPQHF. Full variable domain (remainder filled in from reference TRBV2 and TRBJ1-5): EPEVTQTPSHQVTQMGQEVILRCVPISNHLYFYWYRQILGQKVEFLVSFYNNEISEKSEIFDDQFSVERPDGSNFTLKIRSTKLEDSAMYFCASRLESHQPQHFGDGTRLSIL.

The rearrangement uses TRBV7-2 and TRBJ2-3; 14 bases are a match to TRBD2. Germline V gene sequence: CDR1 SGHTA, CDR2 FQGNSA. Trimming removed 4 bases from V and 1 base from J; junction bases left unmatched: 7. The CDR3 is 18 amino acids. The CDR3 protein is CASSSGTSGGPRTDTQYF. CDR3 sequence (DNA): TGTGCCAGCAGCTCCGGGACTAGCGGGGGCCCTCGCACAGATACGCAGTATTTT.

This rearrangement joins TRBV5-1 to TRBJ2-1, with 10 bases aligning to TRBD1. Germline values: CDR1 SGHRS, CDR2 YFSETQ. The J segment lost 4 bases and the V segment lost 4 bases, leaving 2 bases of the junction unmatched. This CDR3 is 14 amino acids long. The CDR3 region is CASSPGQGYNEQFF. For the CDR3, the DNA is TGCGCCAGCAGCCCGGGACAGGGGTACAATGAGCAGTTCTTC.

A single count supports this clone. This chain links TRBV7-9 with TRBJ1-4; D ambiguous. The V and J ends lost 8 bases and 4 bases respectively, with 14 bases between them. The germline gives CDR1 SEHNR, CDR2 FQNEAQ (reference sequence). This CDR3 contains 14 residues. CDR3 nucleotide sequence: TGTGCCAGCCGCTCTCTCAATCTTAATGAAAAACTGTTTTTT. This gives the protein CASRSLNLNEKLFF.

The chain combines TRBV2 with TRBJ1-2; tentative D call: TRBD1 (5 bases). The CDR3 runs to 14 residues. V was trimmed by 2 bases and J by 3 bases, leaving 10 bases between them. Germline V CDR1 and CDR2: SNHLY, FYNNEI. CDR3 in DNA: TGTGCCAGCAGTGAACAAGGGACGGACTATGGCTACACCTTC. Residues: CASSEQGTDYGYTF.

This clone was observed once. The chain recombines TRBV6-4 with TRBJ2-7; D may be TRBD2 (7 bases). V lost 9 bases, J lost 2 bases, and 14 bases lay in between. From germline, CDR1 is MRHNA and CDR2 SNTAGT. CDR3 length: 13 amino acids. The CDR3 reads CARGGGHTYEQYF. In DNA, the CDR3 is TGTGCCAGAGGGGGGGGGCACACCTACGAGCAGTACTTC.

Only one count was recorded for this clone. V usage is TRBV19 and J usage is TRBJ1-6; 7 positions match TRBD1. V trimming: 4 bases; J trimming: 7 bases; junction bases outside the gene matches: 10. The CDR3 sequence is 16 residues long. CDR1 and CDR2 from the germline V gene are LNHDA and SQIVND (reference sequence). The CDR3 protein is CASSTTSRDRNSPLHF. In DNA form, the CDR3 reads TGTGCCAGTAGTACTACCTCCCGGGACAGAAATTCACCCCTCCACTTT. Combining the CDR3 with reference TRBV19 and TRBJ1-6 gives the whole variable domain DGGITQSPKYLFRKEGQNVTLSCEQNLNHDAMYWYRQDPGQGLRLIYYSQIVNDFQKGDIAEGYSVSREKKESFPLTVTSAQKNPTAFYLCASSTTSRDRNSPLHFGNGTRLTVT.

V is TRBV3-1 (or the pseudogene TRBV3-2) and J is TRBJ1-2, with D possibly being TRBD1 (6 bases). This CDR3 has 18 residues. Germline CDR1 LGHDT, CDR2 YNNKEL (reference sequence). The V end lost 3 bases, the J end lost 1 base, and 21 bases lay between the germline ends. The CDR3 loop reads CASSHLRGTGSYNYGYTF. As DNA, the CDR3 is TGTGCCAGCAGCCACCTGAGGGGCACAGGGTCATATAACTATGGCTACACCTTC.